Listed here are 30 T cell receptor beta chains from one sample, sequenced in a study of regulatory T cells in long-lasting Graves disease. Time point noted: newly diagnosed GD, antithyroid drugs for less than 3 months. Isolated PBMC RNA provided the starting material for the TCR library. Through Arm-PCR of CDR3 regions and iRepertoire HTBI primers, TCR beta libraries were built. TCRdb independently ran MiXCR on the multiplex PCR reads; one entry per CDR3 protein. The table records 530,000 or so distinct CDR3 sequences, around 16% of them present only once. This sample also appeared in a second study, on T cells in Graves' hyperthyroidism and ophthalmopathy.

The starting material was peripheral blood mononuclear cells (PBMCs), obtained at new diagnosis, from a patient treated with antithyroid drugs. The receptors originated from a young man with Graves disease.

Ten or more counts support this clonotype. The gene calls are TRBV27 and TRBJ1-5; no clear D. The CDR3 is made up of 16 amino acids. V was clipped by 2 bases and J by 2 bases, with 13 bases between them. From germline, CDR1 is MNHEY and CDR2 SMNVEV (reference sequence). CDR3 coding DNA: TGTGCCAGCAGTTTAGCTGCGGGCTACCGCAATCAGCCCCAGCATTTT. Protein sequence: CASSLAAGYRNQPQHF.

The genes are TRBV13 and TRBJ1-5, with unresolved D. V was trimmed by 5 bases and J by 1 base, leaving 15 bases between them. The germline gives CDR1 PRHDT, CDR2 FYEKMQ (reference sequence). The CDR3 sequence is 16 residues long. The CDR3 DNA follows: TGTGCCAGCAGCCAAGCTGGGTACGGGAGCAATCAGCCCCAGCATTTT. As protein: CASSQAGYGSNQPQHF.

This clonotype was observed at least ten times. The CDR3 DNA reads TGCAGCGTTGGGACGAACACTGAAGCTTTCTTT. As protein: CSVGTNTEAFF. The rearrangement uses TRBV20-1 and TRBJ1-1; D perhaps matches TRBD1 (5 bases). The CDR3 is made up of 11 amino acids. The germline CDR1 and CDR2 sequences are DFQATT and SNEGSKA (reference sequence).

The V and J genes are TRBV4-1 and TRBJ2-3; tentative D call: TRBD2 (6 bases). Germline lookup yields CDR1 MGHRA and CDR2 YSYEKL. CDR3 length equals 16 residues. Trimming took 4 bases from V and 4 from J, leaving 18 bases between them. CDR3 in amino acids: CASSPRDLARADTQYF. The CDR3, as DNA: TGCGCCAGCAGCCCCCGGGACTTAGCCCGCGCAGATACGCAGTATTTT.

There are many counts of this clonotype. The V and J genes are TRBV12-5 and TRBJ2-1; TRBD2 agrees at 10 bases. The V and J ends lost 2 bases and 4 bases, in that order; junction bases with no gene match: 2. The V gene's germline CDR1 is LGHNT and CDR2 FRNRAP. The CDR3 sequence is 15 residues long. The CDR3 nucleotides read TGTGCTAGTGGTTTGTCGACTAGCGGGTACAATGAGCAGTTCTTC. Its protein product is CASGLSTSGYNEQFF.

The table lists this clonotype with a few counts. The rearrangement uses TRBV29-1 and TRBJ2-5, with 9 positions matching TRBD2. The J segment lost 1 base and the V segment lost 1 base, leaving 4 bases of the junction unmatched. CDR3 length: 15 residues. The germline V gene encodes CDR1 SQVTM and CDR2 ANQGSEA. CDR3 sequence (DNA): TGCAGCGTTGAAGTCAGCGGGAGGTTCCAAGAGACCCAGTACTTC. Encoded protein: CSVEVSGRFQETQYF.

This clonotype has only a few counts. This chain uses TRBV7-9 with TRBJ1-1; a weak D match, TRBD1 (6 bases). This CDR3 comprises 13 residues. V dropped 5 bases and J dropped 11 bases, with 18 bases sitting between them. Per germline, CDR1 SEHNR and CDR2 FQNEAQ (reference sequence). The CDR3 loop is CASSPYGGAGAFF. For the CDR3, the DNA is TGTGCCAGCAGCCCCTATGGGGGGGCAGGTGCTTTCTTT.

This clonotype came up a few times. The rearrangement joins TRBV24-1 to TRBJ2-7, with D hard to call. Germline values: CDR1 KGHDR, CDR2 SFDVKD. This CDR3 spans 15 amino acids. Deletions cut 3 bases from V and 2 bases from J, with 13 bases between. CDR3 coding DNA: TGTGCCACCAGTGATCGCGGTTCTGCCACCTACGAGCAGTACTTC. It is translated as CATSDRGSATYEQYF.

This chain uses TRBV12-3 or TRBV12-4 with TRBJ2-7; possible D gene TRBD2, 6 bases. There are 15 residues in the CDR3. V was pared by 6 bases and J by 0 bases, with 15 bases between. The CDR3 protein is CASSGRGSSSYEQYF. DNA of the CDR3: TGTGCCAGCAGCGGCCGGGGGTCGAGCTCCTACGAGCAGTACTTC.

The rearrangement uses TRBV7-9 and TRBJ2-1, with D perhaps TRBD1 (8 bases). This CDR3 region has 18 residues. Trimming removed 6 bases at V and 3 bases at J, with 24 bases between. The germline V gene encodes CDR1 SEHNR and CDR2 FQNEAQ (reference sequence). This chain's CDR3 is CASRMTGVGGSYYNEQFF. The CDR3 DNA reads as TGTGCCAGCAGGATGACAGGGGTAGGCGGGAGTTACTACAATGAGCAGTTCTTC.

This rearrangement joins TRBV7-9 to TRBJ1-5; D possibly corresponds to TRBD1 (5 bases). V lost 1 base, J lost 3 bases, and 13 bases lay in between. Germline-derived CDR1 and CDR2 are SEHNR and FQNEAQ (reference sequence). This CDR3 is 16 amino acids long. DNA of the CDR3: TGTGCCAGCAGCTTAGGGGATGGGGGATACAATCAGCCCCAGCATTTT. Translated: CASSLGDGGYNQPQHF.

A few counts support this clonotype. The chain links TRBV6-2 or TRBV6-3 to TRBJ1-5, with 8 bases fitting TRBD1. CDR1 MNHEY and CDR2 SVGEGT come from the germline V gene. CDR3 length equals 14 residues. The trim removed 7 bases at V and 4 bases at J, leaving 6 bases unmatched. The CDR3 sequence: CASIDRGGNQPQHF. The CDR3 bases are TGTGCCAGCATTGACAGGGGAGGTAATCAGCCCCAGCATTTT.

This clonotype showed up just a few times. The chain joins TRBV7-9 to TRBJ2-3; TRBD2 matches 8 bases. Per the germline V gene, CDR1 is SEHNR and CDR2 is FQNEAQ (reference sequence). The CDR3 consists of 16 residues. V lost 1 base and J lost 4; bases outside the gene matches: 7. This CDR3 reads CASSLVETSVPDTQYF. CDR3 coding DNA: TGTGCCAGCAGCTTAGTCGAGACTAGCGTACCAGATACGCAGTATTTT.

This clonotype has just a few counts. V is TRBV5-1 and J is TRBJ2-1; weak D call: TRBD1 (5 bases). This CDR3 is 16 amino acids long. Germline V CDR1 and CDR2: SGHRS, YFSETQ. The V gene lost 4 bases and the J gene lost 2 bases, with 16 bases spanning the gap. Here the CDR3 reads CASSTWADNPYNEQFF. The CDR3 DNA is TGCGCCAGCAGCACTTGGGCGGACAACCCCTACAATGAGCAGTTCTTC.

This clonotype has a count of ten or more. The V call is TRBV19, the J call TRBJ1-1; the D gene is possibly TRBD1 (6 bases). This CDR3 contains 12 residues. Trimming cost V 8 bases and J 3 bases, with 10 bases left between them. Germline values: CDR1 LNHDA, CDR2 SQIVND (reference sequence). DNA of the CDR3: TGTGCCAGTGGAACAGGGTACACTGAAGCTTTCTTT. Protein sequence: CASGTGYTEAFF.

This clonotype was counted a few times. J is TRBJ1-5 and V is TRBV7-9; no reliable D call. Germline V gives CDR1 SEHNR, CDR2 FQNEAQ (reference sequence). The CDR3 runs 13 residues. V shed 4 bases and J shed 6 bases, with 10 bases lying between them. As DNA, the CDR3 is TGTGCCAGCAGCTCCCAGGAGGGTCAGCCCCAGCATTTT. Residues: CASSSQEGQPQHF.

This clonotype was found a few times. The V gene is TRBV6-4, the J gene TRBJ1-2, with unresolved D. Germline V gene data show CDR1 as MRHNA and CDR2 as SNTAGT. There are 12 residues in the CDR3. CDR3 amino acids: CTPPADNYGYTF. The CDR3 nucleotides are TGTACCCCCCCCGCGGATAACTATGGCTACACCTTC.

In this sample, this clonotype turned up many times. V and J are TRBV28 and TRBJ2-5; 7 bases line up with TRBD1. CDR1 and CDR2 (germline): MDHEN, SYDVKM. The V gene end was trimmed by 3 bases and the J gene end by 2 bases; junction bases not matched to a gene: 6. The CDR3 runs 15 residues. The CDR3 nucleotides read TGTGCCAGCAGTTTCGAGACAGGGCAACAAGAGACCCAGTACTTC. Encoded protein: CASSFETGQQETQYF. The variable domain in full, with the rest retrieved from reference TRBV28 and TRBJ2-5, is DVKVTQSSRYLVKRTGEKVFLECVQDMDHENMFWYRQDPGLGLRLIYFSYDVKMKEKGDIPEGYSVSREKKERFSLILESASTNQTSMYLCASSFETGQQETQYFGPGTRLLVL.

This clonotype was seen only a few times. The chain carries TRBV27 and TRBJ2-3; 7 bases line up with TRBD1. The V gene's germline CDR1 is MNHEY and CDR2 SMNVEV (reference sequence). This CDR3 comprises 14 residues. With V trimmed by 5 bases and J by 6 bases, 8 bases remained unmatched. The DNA for the CDR3 is TGTGCCAGCAGTCCATACACAGGGGCTGATACGCAGTATTTT. Amino acid sequence: CASSPYTGADTQYF.

This clonotype was seen at least ten times. This chain links TRBV30 with TRBJ2-7; 9 nucleotides match TRBD1. The CDR3 length is 15 residues. Trimming removed 0 bases from V and 4 bases from J; junction bases left unmatched: 7. Germline values: CDR1 GTSNPN, CDR2 SVGIG (reference sequence). The CDR3 DNA sequence: TGTGCCTGGAGTGTACAGGGAGGACAGGGGTACGAGCAGTACTTC. This encodes CAWSVQGGQGYEQYF.

This clonotype showed up many times. V and J are TRBV29-1 and TRBJ1-1; D not resolved. CDR1 is SQVTM, CDR2 ANQGSEA, per germline. The CDR3 covers 13 residues. V was trimmed by 6 bases and J by 3 bases, leaving 14 bases between them. The chain's CDR3 is CSVRVRLDTEAFF. The CDR3 coding sequence is TGCAGCGTCCGGGTCCGTCTCGACACTGAAGCTTTCTTT.

A few counts support this clonotype. The chain employs TRBV18 and TRBJ2-7; weak D call: TRBD1 (6 bases). V lost 3 bases, J lost 0 bases, and 12 bases lay in between. The V gene's germline CDR1 is KGHSH and CDR2 LQKENI. The CDR3 runs 15 residues. This CDR3 is CASSPLDSPSYEQYF. CDR3 DNA: TGTGCCAGCTCACCGCTGGACAGCCCCTCCTACGAGCAGTACTTC.

Ten or more counts support this clonotype. Here the CDR3 reads CASSFSHRTGGHGDTEAFF. The CDR3 DNA reads as TGCGCCAGCAGCTTTAGTCACAGAACAGGGGGCCACGGAGACACTGAAGCTTTCTTT. The J gene is TRBJ1-1, the V gene TRBV5-1, with 9 bases matching TRBD1. This CDR3 region has 19 residues. The J segment lost 3 bases and the V segment lost 2 bases, leaving 17 bases of the junction unmatched. Germline CDR1 is SGHRS and CDR2 is YFSETQ.

This clonotype occurred a few times. V usage is TRBV20-1 and J usage is TRBJ2-5; D call uncertain. The CDR3 length is 14 residues. From germline, CDR1 is DFQATT and CDR2 SNEGSKA (reference sequence). V was shortened by 5 bases and J by 3 bases, with 16 bases between the two germline ends. The CDR3 region is CSAGFTGQEETQYF. For the CDR3, the DNA is TGCAGTGCTGGATTCACCGGGCAGGAAGAGACCCAGTACTTC.

This clonotype has a handful of counts. J is TRBJ1-4 and V is TRBV6-5, with D tentatively TRBD1 (5 bases). V was pared by 2 bases and J by 8 bases, with 15 bases between. Germline V gene lookup returns CDR1 MNHEY and CDR2 SVGAGI. The CDR3 is 15 amino acids. CDR3 bases: TGTGCCAGCAGTTACCAGGGCCCCGGCGAAGAAAAACTGTTTTTT. Amino acid sequence: CASSYQGPGEEKLFF.

The J gene is TRBJ1-2, the V gene TRBV20-1; tentative D call: TRBD1 (5 bases). V lost 1 base, J lost 4 bases, and 25 bases lay in between. This CDR3 has 18 residues. Germline V gene data show CDR1 as DFQATT and CDR2 as SNEGSKA (reference sequence). Here the CDR3 reads CSARAALPEKGLSYGYTF. CDR3 nucleotide sequence: TGCAGTGCTAGAGCCGCCCTCCCGGAAAAGGGGCTTTCCTATGGCTACACCTTC.

This clonotype occurred a few times. CDR3 nucleotides: TGCGCCAGCAGCCAAGGCTCAGGGATCACCGGGGAGCTGTTTTTT. This encodes CASSQGSGITGELFF. V is TRBV4-1 and J is TRBJ2-2; tentative D call: TRBD1 (5 bases). In germline, CDR1 is MGHRA, CDR2 YSYEKL. Trimming stripped 1 base from V and 4 bases from J, with 10 bases between. The CDR3 sequence is 15 residues long.

This clonotype has just a few counts. The chain is built from TRBV12-3 or TRBV12-4 and TRBJ1-5, with D tentatively TRBD1 (5 bases). The CDR3 has 14 amino acids. Trimming removed 0 bases from V and 7 bases from J, with 10 bases in between. CDR3 loop: CASSLARDGQPQHF. CDR3 bases: TGTGCCAGCAGTTTAGCCAGGGACGGGCAGCCCCAGCATTTT.

This clonotype was counted many times. This chain uses TRBV20-1 with TRBJ2-7, with D hard to call. V was trimmed by 4 bases and J by 2 bases, leaving 9 bases between them. Germline CDR1 reads DFQATT; CDR2 reads SNEGSKA (reference sequence). The CDR3 length is 12 residues. The CDR3 here is CSAIYVTYEQYF. The CDR3 bases are TGCAGTGCTATCTACGTTACCTACGAGCAGTACTTC.

This chain joins TRBV6-2 or TRBV6-3 and TRBJ2-3, with 8 nucleotides matching TRBD1. Germline values: CDR1 MNHEY, CDR2 SVGEGT. With V trimmed by 6 bases and J by 2 bases, 7 bases remained unmatched. The CDR3 length is 15 residues. CDR3 sequence (DNA): TGTGCCAGCAGAGACAGGGGAGTTTACACAGATACGCAGTATTTT. Protein: CASRDRGVYTDTQYF.